The next 31 T cell receptor beta chains were all read from a single sample in a study of OX40 agonist ivuxolimab in advanced cancers. The data were produced by immunoSEQ multiplex PCR, yet TCRdb's version contains in-frame clones alone and is incomplete. The data show some 100,000 clones, approximately 90% seen once. This sample comprised CD4+ or CD8+ T cells sorted from blood, obtained in a trial of the OX40 agonist ivuxolimab. The receptors were sampled from an adult with an advanced solid tumor such as melanoma, head and neck, liver or kidney cancer.

The J gene is TRBJ2-5, the V gene TRBV10-1, with a weak D call TRBD2 (5 bases). Germline V CDR1 and CDR2: WNHNN, SYGVQD (reference sequence). This CDR3 contains 16 residues. Trimming removed 3 bases at V and 2 bases at J, with 16 bases between. CDR3 amino acids: CASSDGRAHPQETQYF. Here the CDR3 DNA reads TGCGCCAGCAGTGATGGGCGGGCCCACCCACAAGAGACCCAGTACTTC.

This clone was observed a handful of times. CDR3 protein: CASSEGTGLIYGYTF. The CDR3 region has the DNA TGTGCCAGCAGTGAGGGGACAGGGTTGATCTATGGCTACACCTTC. The chain has TRBV28 and TRBJ1-2; 9 bases agree with TRBD1. The CDR3 is 15 amino acids. Germline V gene data show CDR1 as MDHEN and CDR2 as SYDVKM. Losses at the gene ends were 5 bases for V and 4 bases for J; bases not matched to a gene: 8.

V usage is TRBV9 and J usage is TRBJ2-5; 13 bases align to TRBD2. Germline-derived CDR1 and CDR2 are SGDLS and YYNGEE. J lost 4 bases, V lost 0 bases, and 0 bases had no gene match. The CDR3 contains 15 residues. CDR3 region: CASSVGTSGRETQYF. CDR3 in DNA: TGTGCCAGCAGCGTAGGGACTAGCGGGAGAGAGACCCAGTACTTC.

The genes are TRBV18 and TRBJ2-3; D remains ambiguous. V lost 5 bases and J lost 5, with 17 bases in between. This CDR3 has 15 amino acids. Germline V gene data show CDR1 as KGHSH and CDR2 as LQKENI. This CDR3 is CASSRYERAQDTQYF. CDR3 DNA: TGTGCCAGCTCAAGGTACGAACGGGCTCAAGATACGCAGTATTTT.

V usage is TRBV18 and J usage is TRBJ1-2; D remains ambiguous. This CDR3 contains 13 residues. Germline V lookup: CDR1 KGHSH, CDR2 LQKENI. The ends were cut back, 3 bases at V and 2 bases at J, with 7 bases in the middle. The CDR3 region is CASSPLVNYGYTF. The CDR3 DNA reads as TGTGCCAGCTCACCCCTAGTAAACTATGGCTACACCTTC.

The V and J genes are TRBV10-3 and TRBJ2-1; no definite D call. Trimming cost V 2 bases and J 0 bases, with 8 bases left between them. There are 15 residues in the CDR3. From germline, CDR1 is ENHRY and CDR2 SYGVKD. CDR3 coding DNA: TGTGCCATCAGTGAGACGGCAGGCTCCTACAATGAGCAGTTCTTC. Translated: CAISETAGSYNEQFF.

This clone was counted once. The chain is built from TRBV2 and TRBJ2-1; TRBD2 aligns across 11 bases. The germline CDR1 and CDR2 sequences are SNHLY and FYNNEI. The CDR3 extends over 15 amino acids. J was trimmed by 1 base and V by 6 bases; bases with no gene match: 2. In DNA form, the CDR3 reads TGTGCCAGCAGGAGGACTAGCGGGTCCTACAATGAGCAGTTCTTC. It is translated as CASRRTSGSYNEQFF.

The rearrangement joins TRBV18 to TRBJ2-7; 11 bases are shared with TRBD2. J was trimmed by 1 base and V by 3 bases; bases with no gene match: 5. This CDR3 comprises 16 residues. The germline V gene encodes CDR1 KGHSH and CDR2 LQKENI. Here the CDR3 DNA reads TGTGCCAGCTCACCGCCGGGACTAGCGGTATCCTACGAGCAGTACTTC. It specifies CASSPPGLAVSYEQYF.

Points on this clone: The same CDR3 arises from other DNA sequences in this sample as well. The rearrangement joins TRBV5-1 to TRBJ1-5; tentative D call: TRBD1 (5 bases). CDR3 length: 14 amino acids. The germline V and J ends were trimmed by 1 base and 2 bases, with 7 bases remaining between them. The germline CDR1 and CDR2 sequences are SGHRS and YFSETQ. DNA of the CDR3: TGCGCCAGCAGCTTGTCGGGGGGCAATCAGCCCCAGCATTTT. Encoded protein: CASSLSGGNQPQHF.

Here the CDR3 reads CASSLGARAPDTQYF. The CDR3 DNA sequence: TGCGCCAGCAGCTTGGGAGCCAGGGCCCCCGATACGCAGTATTTT. The rearrangement links TRBV5-1 to TRBJ2-3, with D maybe TRBD1 (5 bases). Germline V gene lookup returns CDR1 SGHRS and CDR2 YFSETQ. The CDR3 runs to 15 residues. V lost 0 bases and J 6 bases, leaving 14 bases between the germline ends.

V gene TRBV4-2 combines with J gene TRBJ2-3; D is unresolved. The germline V gene encodes CDR1 LGHNA and CDR2 YNFKEQ. V lost 4 bases, J lost 1 base, and 18 bases lay in between. This CDR3 is built from 17 residues. The CDR3 sequence is CASSRSWDSPGTDTQYF. CDR3 bases: TGTGCCAGCAGCCGATCCTGGGATAGCCCGGGCACAGATACGCAGTATTTT.

The rearrangement links TRBV14 to TRBJ2-5; 8 bases are shared with TRBD2. This CDR3 comprises 17 residues. The V and J ends lost 5 bases and 2 bases, in that order; junction bases with no gene match: 13. CDR1 is SGHDN, CDR2 FVKESK, per germline. The CDR3 DNA reads as TGTGCCAGCAGCGAAAAAAACGGGGTAGCGGGACAAGAGACCCAGTACTTC. Amino acid sequence: CASSEKNGVAGQETQYF.

The V call is TRBV5-1, the J call TRBJ2-3; perhaps TRBD2 as D (5 bases). The germline CDR1 and CDR2 sequences are SGHRS and YFSETQ. Trimming removed 4 bases at V and 0 bases at J, with 12 bases between. This CDR3 spans 15 amino acids. This CDR3 is CASSPDSVSTDTQYF. The DNA of the CDR3 is TGCGCCAGCAGCCCTGATAGCGTAAGCACAGATACGCAGTATTTT.

This clone was seen once. The chain employs TRBV11-1 and TRBJ2-7, with no clear D. CDR3 length equals 13 residues. V was shortened by 2 bases and J by 6 bases, with 11 bases between the two germline ends. From germline, CDR1 is SGHAT and CDR2 FQDESV (reference sequence). CDR3 nucleotides: TGTGCCAGCAGCTTACGATCGGGCCTCGAGCAGTACTTC. Encoded protein: CASSLRSGLEQYF.

The genes are TRBV4-2 and TRBJ2-1, with TRBD2 matching over 10 bases. V shed 0 bases and J 6 bases; nucleotides not matched to a gene: 5. Germline CDR1 reads LGHNA; CDR2 reads YNFKEQ. The CDR3 extends over 16 amino acids. The CDR3 bases are TGTGCCAGCAGCCAAGATATAAGCGGGAGGGCCAATGAGCAGTTCTTC. Translating it yields CASSQDISGRANEQFF.

V is TRBV14 and J is TRBJ2-1; TRBD2 aligns across 8 bases. This CDR3 is 15 amino acids long. V trimming: 1 base; J trimming: 8 bases; junction bases outside the gene matches: 7. CDR1 and CDR2 (germline): SGHDN, FVKESK. CDR3 coding DNA: TGTGCCAGCAGCCAAGCGGCGGGAGGTGTCGATGAGCAGTTCTTC. It is translated as CASSQAAGGVDEQFF.

The rearrangement uses TRBV6-5 and TRBJ2-5; 9 bases map to TRBD1. J was trimmed by 5 bases and V by 0 bases; bases with no gene match: 4. Germline V gene data show CDR1 as MNHEY and CDR2 as SVGAGI. CDR3 length: 15 amino acids. The CDR3 bases are TGTGCCAGCAGTTACTCCGCCGGGACAGGGGAGACCCAGTACTTC. This gives the protein CASSYSAGTGETQYF.

V gene TRBV5-5 combines with J gene TRBJ2-7, with D perhaps being TRBD1 or TRBD2 (5 bases each). V was shortened by 4 bases and J by 7 bases, with 15 bases between the two germline ends. This CDR3 is 13 amino acids long. Per the germline V gene, CDR1 is SGHKS and CDR2 is YYEKEE (reference sequence). The CDR3 region has the DNA TGTGCCAGCAGCCCATCCGTGGGACGGGAGCAGTACTTC. Its translation: CASSPSVGREQYF.

V gene TRBV27 combines with J gene TRBJ2-5; 11 bases are a match to TRBD2. CDR1 is MNHEY and CDR2 is SMNVEV in the germline V gene (reference sequence). This CDR3 spans 17 amino acids. V dropped 0 bases and J dropped 2; count of bases not matched to a gene: 5. The CDR3 region is CASSLSVRLAGQETQYF. In DNA, the CDR3 is TGTGCCAGCAGTTTATCGGTGCGACTAGCGGGGCAAGAGACCCAGTACTTC.

The V gene is TRBV5-6, the J gene TRBJ2-6, with 8 bases that match TRBD2. Trimming removed 4 bases from V and 2 bases from J; junction bases left unmatched: 14. The CDR3 has 19 amino acids. Germline V CDR1 and CDR2: SGHDT, YYEEEE. This chain's CDR3 is CASSPKRGAGVAGANVLTF. In DNA, the CDR3 is TGTGCCAGCAGCCCCAAGCGGGGAGCGGGAGTAGCTGGGGCCAACGTCCTGACTTTC.

V usage is TRBV7-8 and J usage is TRBJ1-1; 7 bases are shared with TRBD1. V gave up 5 bases and J gave up 5 bases; unmatched junction bases: 11. This CDR3 region has 15 residues. Germline lookup yields CDR1 SGHVS and CDR2 FQNEAQ. The CDR3 loop is CASSHRLGQITEAFF. The CDR3 coding sequence is TGTGCCAGCAGCCACCGCTTGGGACAGATAACTGAAGCTTTCTTT.

The chain couples TRBV5-1 to TRBJ2-6; D gene ambiguous. The CDR3 has 16 residues. The germline V and J ends were trimmed by 0 bases and 1 base, with 8 bases remaining between them. Germline loops: CDR1 SGHRS, CDR2 YFSETQ. The DNA of the CDR3 is TGCGCCAGCAGCTTGGCCGCCTATTCTGGGGCCAACGTCCTGACTTTC. Protein product: CASSLAAYSGANVLTF.

In its sample, this clone was seen once. This rearrangement joins TRBV27 to TRBJ2-3, with 11 bases aligning to TRBD2. The CDR3 consists of 15 residues. CDR1 is MNHEY, CDR2 SMNVEV, per germline (reference sequence). V lost 6 bases and J lost 2; bases outside the gene matches: 4. CDR3: CASSRGLADTDTQYF. CDR3 DNA sequence: TGTGCCAGCAGCCGGGGACTAGCGGACACAGATACGCAGTATTTT.

The V and J genes are TRBV6-4 and TRBJ1-2; TRBD1 agrees at 7 bases. CDR3 length: 14 amino acids. Germline trimming cut 0 bases from V and 7 bases from J; bases unmatched to any gene: 5. Germline V gives CDR1 MRHNA, CDR2 SNTAGT. CDR3 in amino acids: CASSDSQGGGGYTF. CDR3 DNA sequence: TGTGCCAGCAGTGACTCTCAGGGGGGCGGTGGCTACACCTTC.

V usage is TRBV6-6 and J usage is TRBJ2-7, with unresolved D. The V gene's germline CDR1 is MNHNY and CDR2 SVGAGI (reference sequence). This CDR3 is built from 11 residues. V lost 7 bases to trimming and J lost 2 bases, with 6 bases between them. DNA of the CDR3: TGTGCCAGCACCCGGGCCTACGAGCAGTACTTC. This codes for CASTRAYEQYF.

CDR3 DNA sequence: TGTGCCAGCAGCTTAGGGGGGGCCGGAAATACAGATACGCAGTATTTT. It codes for CASSLGGAGNTDTQYF. J is TRBJ2-3 and V is TRBV7-6; D tentatively reads TRBD1 or TRBD2 (6 bases each). The length of the CDR3 is 16 residues. With 1 base removed from V and 3 bases from J, the gap between germline ends came to 14 bases. Germline V CDR1 and CDR2: SGHVS, FNYEAQ.

The chain carries TRBV6-5 and TRBJ1-4, with D possibly TRBD1 on 5 matching bases. The germline V gene has CDR1 MNHEY and CDR2 SVGAGI. V shed 4 bases and J shed 5 bases, with 11 bases lying between them. The CDR3 totals 14 residues. The CDR3, as DNA: TGTGCCAGCAGTTTGGGGTGGGGGAATGAAAAACTGTTTTTT. Translation gives CASSLGWGNEKLFF.

Here the CDR3 DNA reads TGTGCCAGCAGCCCCTCCCGGGGGAAGCTCTCCTACGAGCAGTACTTC. It yields the protein CASSPSRGKLSYEQYF. This chain links TRBV7-9 with TRBJ2-7, with D perhaps matching TRBD2 (6 bases). Trimming stripped 5 bases from V and 0 bases from J, with 17 bases between. The CDR3 has 16 amino acids. Germline values: CDR1 SEHNR, CDR2 FQNEAQ (reference sequence).

The gene calls are TRBV6-1 and TRBJ1-1; a weak D match, TRBD1 (6 bases). Germline values: CDR1 MNHNS, CDR2 SASEGT. Trimming removed 7 bases at V and 2 bases at J, with 14 bases between. The CDR3 consists of 14 residues. The CDR3 is CASKYTGGNTEAFF. CDR3 nucleotide sequence: TGTGCCAGCAAGTATACCGGGGGCAACACTGAAGCTTTCTTT.

This clone was observed once. Other DNA sequences in this sample translate to the same CDR3. As DNA, the CDR3 is TGTGCCAGCAGCTTAAGCACAGATACGCAGTATTTT. Translated: CASSLSTDTQYF. This chain connects TRBV7-9 to TRBJ2-3, with D uncertain. V gave up 2 bases and J gave up 0 bases, with 0 bases separating them. This CDR3 region has 12 residues. Germline assignment: CDR1 SEHNR and CDR2 FQNEAQ (reference sequence).

The chain combines TRBV7-2 with TRBJ1-2; D might be TRBD1 (6 bases). Trimming took 0 bases from V and 4 from J, leaving 9 bases between them. Germline CDR1 SGHTA, CDR2 FQGNSA. CDR3 length equals 14 residues. The CDR3 region has the DNA TGTGCCAGCAGCTTAGCCGCGACAGGCTATGGCTACACCTTC. It specifies CASSLAATGYGYTF.